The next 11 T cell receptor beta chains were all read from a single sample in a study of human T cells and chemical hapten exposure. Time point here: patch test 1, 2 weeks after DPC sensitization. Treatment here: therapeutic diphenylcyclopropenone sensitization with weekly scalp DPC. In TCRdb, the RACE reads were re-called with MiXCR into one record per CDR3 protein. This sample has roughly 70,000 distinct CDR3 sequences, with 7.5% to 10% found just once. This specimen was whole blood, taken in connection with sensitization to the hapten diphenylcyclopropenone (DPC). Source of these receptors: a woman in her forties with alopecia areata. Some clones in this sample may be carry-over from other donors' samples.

In DNA form, the CDR3 reads TGTGCCAGCAGCCCAGACCTAGCCGACTTGGAGGAGCAGTTCTTC. It translates to CASSPDLADLEEQFF. The V gene is TRBV7-6, the J gene TRBJ2-1, with D possibly TRBD2 on 5 matching bases. Germline V gene lookup returns CDR1 SGHVS and CDR2 FNYEAQ. The V end was cut by 5 bases, the J end by 10 bases, with 21 bases between. The CDR3 loop spans 15 amino acids.

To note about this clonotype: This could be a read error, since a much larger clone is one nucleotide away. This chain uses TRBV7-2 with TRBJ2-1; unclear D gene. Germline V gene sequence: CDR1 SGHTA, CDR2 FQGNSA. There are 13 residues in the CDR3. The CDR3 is CASSLGPYNVQFF. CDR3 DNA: TGTGCCAGCAGCTTAGGACCGTACAATGTGCAGTTCTTC.

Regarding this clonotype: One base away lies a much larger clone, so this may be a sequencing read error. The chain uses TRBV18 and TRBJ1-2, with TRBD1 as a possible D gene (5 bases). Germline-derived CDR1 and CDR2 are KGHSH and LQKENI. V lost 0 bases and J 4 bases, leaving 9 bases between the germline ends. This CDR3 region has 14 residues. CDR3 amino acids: CASSPPGQSYGYTF. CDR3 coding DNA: TGTGCCAGCTCACCACCGGGGCAGAGCTATGGCTACACCTTC.

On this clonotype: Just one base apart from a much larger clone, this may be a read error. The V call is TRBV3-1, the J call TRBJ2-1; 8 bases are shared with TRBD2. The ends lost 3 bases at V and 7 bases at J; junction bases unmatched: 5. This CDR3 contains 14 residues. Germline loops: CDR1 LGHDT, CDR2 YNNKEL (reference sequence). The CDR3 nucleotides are TGTGCCAGCAGCCATTGGACTAGCAGGAATGAGCAGTTCTTC. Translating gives CASSHWTSRNEQFF.

CDR3 nucleotide sequence: TGTGCCAGCAGCTTAGCAGTGCACGAGCAGTACTTC. As protein: CASSLAVHEQYF. V usage is TRBV7-9 and J usage is TRBJ2-7, with D uncertain. Germline lookup yields CDR1 SEHNR and CDR2 FQNEAQ (reference sequence). Trimming removed 0 bases at V and 5 bases at J, with 5 bases between. The CDR3 has 12 residues.

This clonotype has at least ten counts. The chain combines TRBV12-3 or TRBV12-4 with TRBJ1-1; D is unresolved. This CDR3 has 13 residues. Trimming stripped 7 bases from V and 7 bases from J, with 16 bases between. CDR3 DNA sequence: TGTGCCAGCAAGCGGAATACAGCGTATGAAGCTTTCTTT. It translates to CASKRNTAYEAFF.

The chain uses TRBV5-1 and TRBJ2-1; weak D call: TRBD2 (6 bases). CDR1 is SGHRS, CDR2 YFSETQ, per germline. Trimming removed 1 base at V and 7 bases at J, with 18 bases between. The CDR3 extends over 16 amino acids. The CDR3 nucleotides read TGCGCCAGCAGCTTGTTCCCGGGGGTAACGGGGAATGAGCAGTTCTTC. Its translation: CASSLFPGVTGNEQFF.

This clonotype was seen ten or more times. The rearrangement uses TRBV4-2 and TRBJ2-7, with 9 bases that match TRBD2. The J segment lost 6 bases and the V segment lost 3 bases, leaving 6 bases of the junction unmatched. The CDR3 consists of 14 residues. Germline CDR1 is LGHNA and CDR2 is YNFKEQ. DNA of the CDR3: TGTGCCAGCAGCCACCTTGGGACTAGCCGCGAGCAGTACTTC. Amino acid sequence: CASSHLGTSREQYF.

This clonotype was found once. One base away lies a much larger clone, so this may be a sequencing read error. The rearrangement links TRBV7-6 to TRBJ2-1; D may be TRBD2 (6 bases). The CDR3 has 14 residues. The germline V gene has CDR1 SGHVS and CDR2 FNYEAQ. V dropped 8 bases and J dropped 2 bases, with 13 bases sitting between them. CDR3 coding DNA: TGTGCCAGCTGCGGAAGACTAGCCTACAATGAGCAGTTCTTC. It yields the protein CASCGRLAYNEQFF.

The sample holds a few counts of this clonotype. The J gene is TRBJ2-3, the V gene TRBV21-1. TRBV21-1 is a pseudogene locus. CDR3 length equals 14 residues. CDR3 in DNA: TGTGCCAGCAGGGCGACACCGCGCACAGATACGCAGTATTTT. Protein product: CASRATPRTDTQYF.

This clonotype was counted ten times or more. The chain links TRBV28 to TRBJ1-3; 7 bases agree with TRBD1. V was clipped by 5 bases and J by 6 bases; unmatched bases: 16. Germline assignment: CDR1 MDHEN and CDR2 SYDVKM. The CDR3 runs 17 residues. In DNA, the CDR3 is TGTGCCAGCAGTAACCCCGGAACTCTTACAGGGGAAAACACCATATATTTT. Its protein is CASSNPGTLTGENTIYF.